The present entry profiles one T cell receptor beta chain with its context. The antigen is undetermined. A junction boundary mismatches the germline segment, possibly from a read error. This sample was taken from a study of T cells in Graves' hyperthyroidism and ophthalmopathy. General study results and limits: Researchers found most expanded thyroid clonotypes above 0.001 in blood as well.

This CDR3 comprises 14 residues. Germline V gene sequence: CDR1 SGHTA, CDR2 FQGNSA. The investigators amplified TCR beta CDR3 regions from RNA transcripts. The HTBI primer set served for first-round RT-PCR of the TCR CDR3. In TCRdb, the multiplex PCR reads were re-called with MiXCR into one record per CDR3 protein. The sample shows hundreds of thousands of distinct CDR3 sequences, over 35% of them seen only once. Uncontrolled infection, other autoimmune disease, pregnancy or lactation led to exclusion. Diagnoses were established using clinical symptoms, serum thyroxine and TRAb, thyroid ultrasound and orbital computed tomography. Isolation of PBMCs was performed on 10 ml fresh peripheral blood.

The V call is TRBV7-2, the J call TRBJ1-1; D remains unclear. This clonotype originated in a man younger than 30 with Graves' hyperthyroidism. The sequenced sample consisted of blood. The CDR3 coding sequence is TGCGCCAGCAGCCGCGACGGTGGGAACACTGAAGCTTTCTTT. Translating gives CASSRDGGNTEAFF.